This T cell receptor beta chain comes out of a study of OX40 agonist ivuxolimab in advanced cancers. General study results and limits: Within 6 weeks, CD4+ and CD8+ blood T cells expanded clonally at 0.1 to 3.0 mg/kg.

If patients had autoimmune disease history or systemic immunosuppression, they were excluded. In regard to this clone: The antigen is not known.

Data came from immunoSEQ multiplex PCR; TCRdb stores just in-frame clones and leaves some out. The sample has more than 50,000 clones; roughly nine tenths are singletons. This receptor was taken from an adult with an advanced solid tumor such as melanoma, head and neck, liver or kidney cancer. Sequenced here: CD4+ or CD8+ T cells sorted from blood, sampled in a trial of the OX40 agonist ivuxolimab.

CDR3 sequence: CASSSTGPATQYF. The CDR3 region has the DNA TGTGCCAGCAGCTCCACGGGACCGGCGACGCAGTATTTT. J is TRBJ2-3 and V is TRBV7-3; D may be TRBD1 or TRBD2 (5 bases each). Trimming stripped 4 bases from V and 9 bases from J, with 14 bases between. CDR3 length equals 13 residues. In germline, CDR1 is SGHTA, CDR2 FQGTGA.